The TCR beta chain under discussion was sequenced for a study of OX40 agonist ivuxolimab in advanced cancers. Overall study: Patients with hepatocellular carcinoma, melanoma, renal cell or head and neck cancer made up the dose-escalation patients. Prior therapy, whether anti-PD-1, anti-PD-L1 or anti-CTLA-4, was allowed, and roughly 40% had some.

Comment on this clone: Its specificity is not known.

The repertoire was sequenced with immunoSEQ multiplex PCR; TCRdb's copy has only in-frame clones and lacks some. The sample consists of approximately 82,000 clones, 85% to 90% of them appearing once. Study outcomes and limitations: The study found that CD8+ T cells averaged more expanded clones than CD4+.

The CDR3 is 14 residues long. V was trimmed by 4 bases and J by 6 bases, leaving 17 bases between them. Germline values: CDR1 SGHNT, CDR2 YYREEE (reference sequence). The chain recombines TRBV5-4 with TRBJ2-7; D gene ambiguous. The sequencing used CD4+ or CD8+ T cells sorted from blood, collected in a trial of the OX40 agonist ivuxolimab. This receptor was identified in an adult with an advanced solid tumor such as melanoma, head and neck, liver or kidney cancer. CDR3 sequence (DNA): TGTGCCAGCAGCACCCCCGGATCGTCCGGCGAGCAGTACTTC. Amino acids: CASSTPGSSGEQYF.